The 17 T cell receptor beta chains below all came from one sample that was sequenced in a study of neurological immune-mediated disorders. From the 5' RACE reads, TCRdb called clonotypes with MiXCR, one entry per CDR3 protein. This table holds under 70,000 distinct CDR3 sequences, approximately 3.5% found once. The source material was PBMCs. The receptor set was obtained from a woman in her 30s with multiple sclerosis.

This clonotype occurred many times. The chain combines TRBV4-2 with TRBJ1-2; D is perhaps TRBD1 (5 bases). Germline CDR1 LGHNA, CDR2 YNFKEQ. The CDR3 is made up of 15 amino acids. V shed 1 base and J shed 5 bases, with 14 bases lying between them. DNA for the CDR3: TGTGCCAGCAGCCAAGCTGGTTCGGGGCGGTATGGCTACACCTTC. Amino acids: CASSQAGSGRYGYTF.

This clonotype was seen ten or more times. This chain uses TRBV12-3 or TRBV12-4 with TRBJ2-7, with no clear D. The CDR3 loop spans 14 amino acids. V was shortened by 2 bases and J by 2 bases, with 10 bases between the two germline ends. CDR3 residues: CASSLNVGAYEQYF. The CDR3 DNA sequence: TGTGCCAGCAGTTTAAATGTCGGAGCCTACGAGCAGTACTTC.

In this sample, this clonotype turned up many times. The V gene is TRBV5-1, the J gene TRBJ2-7, with a tentative D call TRBD1 (6 bases). The CDR3 length is 14 residues. The germline V gene encodes CDR1 SGHRS and CDR2 YFSETQ. Trimming pared 3 bases from V and 2 bases from J, leaving 12 bases between. In DNA form, the CDR3 reads TGCGCCAGCAGCTGGTCGGACAGAACCTACGAGCAGTACTTC. Translated, it gives CASSWSDRTYEQYF.

This clonotype was seen only a few times. CDR3 amino acids: CASSYPLKASNEQFF. The DNA of the CDR3 is TGTGCCAGCAGTTACCCTCTCAAAGCCAGCAATGAGCAGTTCTTC. The rearrangement joins TRBV6-2 or TRBV6-3 to TRBJ2-1, with D hard to call. Germline V gene sequence: CDR1 MNHEY, CDR2 SVGEGT. V was shortened by 2 bases and J by 6 bases, with 14 bases between the two germline ends. This CDR3 spans 15 amino acids.

Ten or more counts support this clonotype. CDR3 protein: CASSLGPPGAKNIQYF. The CDR3 nucleotides are TGTGCCAGCAGCTTAGGTCCCCCAGGGGCCAAAAACATTCAGTACTTC. The chain links TRBV5-5 to TRBJ2-4, with D possibly matching TRBD1 (5 bases). This CDR3 is 16 amino acids long. Germline V CDR1 and CDR2: SGHKS, YYEKEE (reference sequence). V lost 2 bases to trimming and J lost 1 base, with 13 bases between them.

This clonotype showed up many times. The chain employs TRBV20-1 and TRBJ2-7; no clear D. The V end was cut by 5 bases, the J end by 0 bases, with 14 bases between. The CDR3 length is 14 residues. Germline CDR1 and CDR2: DFQATT and SNEGSKA (reference sequence). The DNA of the CDR3 is TGCAGTGCTCCCACCGACTGGAGCTCCTACGAGCAGTACTTC. Its translation is CSAPTDWSSYEQYF.

This clonotype was seen ten or more times. This chain connects TRBV29-1 to TRBJ1-1; D unclear. V shed 7 bases and J shed 8 bases, with 14 bases lying between them. CDR3 length: 11 amino acids. CDR1 is SQVTM and CDR2 is ANQGSEA in the germline V gene. The chain's CDR3 is CSALSGLEAFF. DNA for the CDR3: TGCAGCGCTCTTTCCGGCCTCGAAGCTTTCTTT.

V usage is TRBV5-1 and J usage is TRBJ2-3; D is perhaps TRBD2 (5 bases). This CDR3 has 14 amino acids. V shed 7 bases and J shed 2 bases, with 14 bases lying between them. Germline lookup yields CDR1 SGHRS and CDR2 YFSETQ. CDR3: CASRSSGNTDTQYF. CDR3 nucleotide sequence: TGCGCCAGCCGCTCCAGCGGAAACACAGATACGCAGTATTTT.

In its sample, this clonotype was seen a few times. V gene TRBV5-1 combines with J gene TRBJ2-3, with 13 bases aligning to TRBD2. This CDR3 contains 17 residues. Germline CDR1 reads SGHRS; CDR2 reads YFSETQ. V was clipped by 4 bases and J by 2 bases; unmatched bases: 7. The CDR3 coding sequence is TGCGCCAGCAGCCCGAGGACTAGCGGGGGTCCCACAGATACGCAGTATTTT. Translation gives CASSPRTSGGPTDTQYF.

This clonotype was counted many times. The V gene is TRBV4-1, the J gene TRBJ2-7, with TRBD2 matching over 9 bases. V gave up 0 bases and J gave up 2 bases; unmatched junction bases: 5. The CDR3 totals 16 residues. CDR1 is MGHRA, CDR2 YSYEKL, per germline. This chain's CDR3 is CASSQEASGMPYEQYF. The CDR3 nucleotides are TGCGCCAGCAGCCAAGAAGCTAGCGGGATGCCCTACGAGCAGTACTTC.

This clonotype appeared many times. The rearrangement uses TRBV7-2 and TRBJ1-3, with a weak D call TRBD1 (6 bases). The V end lost 5 bases, the J end lost 2 bases, and 13 bases lay between the germline ends. The CDR3 spans 15 residues. Germline CDR1 is SGHTA and CDR2 is FQGNSA. The CDR3 bases are TGTGCCAGCAGCCCATCCGGGGGCCCTGGAAACACCATATATTTT. This translates into CASSPSGGPGNTIYF.

Many counts were recorded for this clonotype. V gene TRBV27 combines with J gene TRBJ2-7; possible D gene TRBD2, 6 bases. The V gene's germline CDR1 is MNHEY and CDR2 SMNVEV (reference sequence). Trimming stripped 5 bases from V and 5 bases from J, with 19 bases between. The CDR3 spans 15 residues. CDR3 region: CASSPLTGARNEQYF. The CDR3, as DNA: TGTGCCAGCAGTCCCCTAACGGGAGCTCGCAACGAGCAGTACTTC.

This clonotype showed up many times. The chain recombines TRBV7-9 with TRBJ2-7; 7 nucleotides align to TRBD1. Germline V gene sequence: CDR1 SEHNR, CDR2 FQNEAQ (reference sequence). V trimming: 6 bases; J trimming: 2 bases; junction bases outside the gene matches: 1. This CDR3 has 12 residues. CDR3 DNA: TGTGCCAGCAGTGGGACAGCCTACGAGCAGTACTTC. It specifies CASSGTAYEQYF.

This clonotype has a count of ten or more. At one of its ends the junction is not consistent with the germline gene, which may arise from a read error. The chain recombines TRBV12-5 with TRBJ1-5; D is ambiguous. CDR1 and CDR2 from the germline V gene are LGHNT and FRNRAP. This CDR3 spans 9 amino acids. CDR3 DNA sequence: TGTGCTAGTGGAGAGCCCCAGAATTTT. Protein sequence: CASGEPQNF.

Ten or more counts support this clonotype. This chain connects TRBV12-3 or TRBV12-4 to TRBJ2-3; 7 positions agree with TRBD2. Trimming cost V 6 bases and J 3 bases; bases outside gene matches: 9. The CDR3 is 15 amino acids. This CDR3 is CASSSEGLGTDTQYF. The DNA for the CDR3 is TGTGCCAGCAGCTCTGAAGGACTAGGTACAGATACGCAGTATTTT.

In its sample, this clonotype was seen many times. V and J are TRBV20-1 and TRBJ2-1, with D unclear. This CDR3 has 14 amino acids. Germline CDR1 DFQATT, CDR2 SNEGSKA (reference sequence). V was shortened by 5 bases and J by 1 base, with 12 bases between the two germline ends. The CDR3 loop is CSAPPLGSYNEQFF. CDR3 in DNA: TGCAGTGCTCCCCCGCTGGGGTCCTACAATGAGCAGTTCTTC.

The rearrangement joins TRBV7-2 to TRBJ2-3; 13 bases are a match to TRBD2. Per the germline V gene, CDR1 is SGHTA and CDR2 is FQGNSA. This CDR3 region has 16 residues. The trim removed 5 bases at V and 8 bases at J, leaving 10 bases unmatched. The CDR3 DNA sequence: TGTGCCAGCAGCACACAACTAGCGGGAGGGGGGCTTACGCAGTATTTT. Translation: CASSTQLAGGGLTQYF.